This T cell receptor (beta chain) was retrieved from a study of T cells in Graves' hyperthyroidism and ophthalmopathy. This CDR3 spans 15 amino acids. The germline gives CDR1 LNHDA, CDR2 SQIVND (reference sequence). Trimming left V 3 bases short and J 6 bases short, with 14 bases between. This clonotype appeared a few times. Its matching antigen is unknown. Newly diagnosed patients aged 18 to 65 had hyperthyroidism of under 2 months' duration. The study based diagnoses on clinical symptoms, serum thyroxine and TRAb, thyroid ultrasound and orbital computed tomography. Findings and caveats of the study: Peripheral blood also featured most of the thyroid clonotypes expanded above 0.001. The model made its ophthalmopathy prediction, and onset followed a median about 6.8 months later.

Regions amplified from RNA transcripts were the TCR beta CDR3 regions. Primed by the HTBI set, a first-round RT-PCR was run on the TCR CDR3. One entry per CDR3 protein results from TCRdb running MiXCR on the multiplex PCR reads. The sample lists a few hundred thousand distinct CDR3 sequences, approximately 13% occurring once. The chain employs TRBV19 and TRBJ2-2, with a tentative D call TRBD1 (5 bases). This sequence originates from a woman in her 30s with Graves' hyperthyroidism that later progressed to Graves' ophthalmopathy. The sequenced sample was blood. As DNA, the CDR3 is TGTGCCAGTAGTATGAGAGGTGTAGGGGCCGGGGAGCTGTTTTTT. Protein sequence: CASSMRGVGAGELFF.